What follows are 17 T cell receptor beta chains derived from one specimen sequenced in a study of T cell responses to AZD1222 COVID-19 vaccine. The repertoire was sequenced with immunoSEQ multiplex PCR; TCRdb's copy has only in-frame clones and lacks some. The profile shows under 150,000 clones, under 95% of them singletons. The specimen was peripheral blood, collected on day 0 of MenACWY control vaccination. Source of these receptors: an adult in good health.

The rearrangement links TRBV6-1 to TRBJ1-2, with D possibly TRBD1 on 5 matching bases. The germline V gene has CDR1 MNHNS and CDR2 SASEGT. V was clipped by 2 bases and J by 6 bases, with 10 bases between them. The CDR3 runs to 13 residues. CDR3 DNA sequence: TGTGCCAGCAGTGAACCAGGGCGCCATGGCTACACCTTC. As protein: CASSEPGRHGYTF.

The V call is TRBV19, the J call TRBJ1-2; D unresolved. The V and J ends lost 6 bases and 8 bases respectively, with 16 bases between them. Germline CDR1 and CDR2: LNHDA and SQIVND (reference sequence). The CDR3 is made up of 13 amino acids. CDR3 nucleotide sequence: TGTGCCAGTAGCCCGAAGGCTCCTATAGGCTACACCTTC. Its protein is CASSPKAPIGYTF. The full variable domain, completed using reference TRBV19 and TRBJ1-2, is DGGITQSPKYLFRKEGQNVTLSCEQNLNHDAMYWYRQDPGQGLRLIYYSQIVNDFQKGDIAEGYSVSREKKESFPLTVTSAQKNPTAFYLCASSPKAPIGYTFGSGTRLTVV.

The chain combines TRBV2 with TRBJ1-2, with D unresolved. The V end was cut by 7 bases, the J end by 8 bases, with 20 bases between. Germline assignment: CDR1 SNHLY and CDR2 FYNNEI. The CDR3 covers 14 residues. CDR3: CASTVEGLVLGYTF. The CDR3 DNA sequence: TGTGCCAGCACCGTGGAAGGGCTCGTCTTAGGCTACACCTTC.

This sequence joins TRBV18 and TRBJ1-5; a possible D gene is TRBD1 (5 bases). The ends were cut back, 6 bases at V and 4 bases at J, with 19 bases in the middle. Germline V CDR1 and CDR2: KGHSH, LQKENI. This CDR3 has 16 amino acids. CDR3 DNA: TGTGCCAGCTCCCTCACTCCGGGACTGGGGAATCAGCCCCAGCATTTT. Translation: CASSLTPGLGNQPQHF.

J is TRBJ2-1 and V is TRBV2; D ambiguous. Per germline, CDR1 SNHLY and CDR2 FYNNEI. CDR3 length equals 13 residues. Trimming removed 3 bases from V and 4 bases from J, with 7 bases in between. The CDR3 is CASSERRYNEQFF. In DNA, the CDR3 is TGTGCCAGCAGTGAGAGGAGATACAATGAGCAGTTCTTC.

V and J are TRBV6-2 or TRBV6-3 and TRBJ2-5, with 8 nucleotides matching TRBD2. This CDR3 has 14 residues. Germline V CDR1 and CDR2: MNHEY, SVGEGT. V trimming: 4 bases; J trimming: 8 bases; junction bases outside the gene matches: 9. The CDR3 DNA is TGTGCCAGCAGTTGGAGCGGGGGCCCTACTACCCAGTACTTC. It yields the protein CASSWSGGPTTQYF.

V usage is TRBV7-2 and J usage is TRBJ2-3; D call uncertain. V was trimmed by 5 bases and J by 1 base, leaving 10 bases between them. The germline gives CDR1 SGHTA, CDR2 FQGNSA. The CDR3 contains 14 residues. The chain's CDR3 is CASSPSLRTDTQYF. The CDR3 region has the DNA TGTGCCAGCAGCCCCTCCCTCCGCACAGATACGCAGTATTTT.

The rearrangement uses TRBV7-9 and TRBJ2-5; D ambiguous. CDR1 and CDR2 from the germline V gene are SEHNR and FQNEAQ (reference sequence). Trimming shortened V by 6 bases and J by 7 bases, and 15 bases separated the two germline ends. The CDR3 spans 13 residues. CDR3: CASSPDGPGTQYF. CDR3 coding DNA: TGTGCCAGCAGTCCCGACGGGCCCGGGACCCAGTACTTC.

The rearrangement joins TRBV2 to TRBJ2-5, with 9 bases identical to TRBD2. The CDR3 runs 20 residues. Unmatched junction bases numbered 16, after V lost 0 bases and J lost 2 bases. The V gene's germline CDR1 is SNHLY and CDR2 FYNNEI. CDR3 sequence reads: CASSEARGRALQPWQETQYF. The DNA of the CDR3 is TGTGCCAGCAGTGAAGCACGCGGGAGGGCCCTCCAACCGTGGCAAGAGACCCAGTACTTC.

V and J are TRBV27 and TRBJ1-2; no definite D call. V was pared by 7 bases and J by 4 bases, with 10 bases between. Germline CDR1 reads MNHEY; CDR2 reads SMNVEV (reference sequence). The CDR3 runs to 12 residues. The CDR3 protein is CASKEVSYGYTF. The DNA of the CDR3 is TGTGCCAGCAAAGAGGTTAGCTATGGCTACACCTTC.

Remarks on this clone: This same CDR3 is encoded by further DNA sequences in the sample. V is TRBV12-3 or TRBV12-4 and J is TRBJ2-7; D is undetermined. V lost 4 bases to trimming and J lost 1 base, with 2 bases between them. The CDR3 sequence is 11 residues long. Here the CDR3 DNA reads TGTGCCAGCAGTTCATCCTACGAGCAGTACTTC. Residues: CASSSSYEQYF.

This clone was seen only once. The J gene is TRBJ2-1, the V gene TRBV5-1; possible D gene TRBD1, 6 bases. With 2 bases removed from V and 1 base from J, the gap between germline ends came to 19 bases. The CDR3 runs 18 residues. Germline V gene sequence: CDR1 SGHRS, CDR2 YFSETQ. The CDR3 DNA sequence: TGCGCCAGCAGCTTTCAGATGGCGACAGGTTCTTCCTACAATGAGCAGTTCTTC. Its translation is CASSFQMATGSSYNEQFF.

This chain uses TRBV7-9 with TRBJ2-1; D tentatively reads TRBD1 or TRBD2 (5 bases each). The germline gives CDR1 SEHNR, CDR2 FQNEAQ (reference sequence). The CDR3 totals 13 residues. V dropped 4 bases and J dropped 3 bases, with 7 bases sitting between them. The chain's CDR3 is CASSSGSYNEQFF. In DNA form, the CDR3 reads TGTGCCAGCAGCTCAGGGAGCTACAATGAGCAGTTCTTC.

V usage is TRBV7-9 and J usage is TRBJ1-1; D may be TRBD1 (5 bases). Per the germline V gene, CDR1 is SEHNR and CDR2 is FQNEAQ (reference sequence). Trimming removed 5 bases from V and 5 bases from J, with 15 bases in between. The CDR3 is 14 residues long. The CDR3 loop is CASSTPGTRTEAFF. The CDR3, as DNA: TGTGCCAGCAGCACACCGGGGACTCGAACTGAAGCTTTCTTT. The whole variable domain, filled in from reference TRBV7-9 and TRBJ1-1, reads DTGVSQNPRHKITKRGQNVTFRCDPISEHNRLYWYRQTLGQGPEFLTYFQNEAQLEKSRLLSDRFSAERPKGSFSTLEIQRTEQGDSAMYLCASSTPGTRTEAFFGQGTRLTVV.

This clone came up a few times. The V call is TRBV30, the J call TRBJ1-6, with 7 bases aligning to TRBD1. The CDR3 is 14 residues long. Trimming took 5 bases from V and 9 from J; bases not matched to a gene: 10. Germline assignment: CDR1 GTSNPN and CDR2 SVGIG (reference sequence). CDR3 DNA sequence: TGTGCCTGGGACCGGGACAGAGAATCTTCACCCCTCCACTTT. It is translated as CAWDRDRESSPLHF.

The chain has TRBV7-9 and TRBJ2-2; 12 bases align to TRBD1. Trimming cost V 5 bases and J 7 bases; bases outside gene matches: 8. Germline CDR1 and CDR2: SEHNR and FQNEAQ (reference sequence). The CDR3 has 16 residues. The CDR3 loop is CASSTPGQGAIGELFF. CDR3 coding DNA: TGTGCCAGCAGCACACCGGGACAGGGGGCGATCGGGGAGCTGTTTTTT.

V and J are TRBV19 and TRBJ1-2; 7 nucleotides match TRBD1. This CDR3 contains 15 residues. The germline V gene has CDR1 LNHDA and CDR2 SQIVND (reference sequence). Trimming at V came to 5 bases and at J to 2 bases, leaving 8 bases not matched to a gene. The CDR3 bases are TGTGCCAGTAGTGCGACAGGGCCCACGAACTATGGCTACACCTTC. Translation: CASSATGPTNYGYTF.